This T cell receptor (beta chain) was sequenced in a study of T cell responses to AZD1222 COVID-19 vaccine. Whole-study results and caveats: Baseline testing showed seropositivity in only a handful of AZD1222 recipients. The study found vaccine-associated CD4 TCRs spanning spike, dominant at 160-218 and 743-854. The breadth and depth of Spike-specific TCRs increased once two AZD1222 doses had been given. Most donors were white British and more were female, and clonal diversity was possibly underestimated.

CDR3 length: 13 residues. Germline CDR1 and CDR2: LNHDA and SQIVND (reference sequence). Trimming stripped 3 bases from V and 4 bases from J, with 9 bases between. This clone occurred a few times. The antigen is undetermined. Here immunoSEQ multiplex PCR was the method, and the copy in TCRdb shows in-frame clones only, minus some. The profile covers around 110,000 clones, with over 75% appearing a single time and 6.5% to 9% taken by the ten largest. This clonotype was obtained from an adult in good health. V usage is TRBV19 and J usage is TRBJ1-1, with a possible D match to TRBD1 (5 bases). The sequenced sample was peripheral blood, obtained on day 0 of AZD1222 vaccination. CDR3 region: CASSMTGGTEAFF. In DNA form, the CDR3 reads TGTGCCAGTAGTATGACGGGGGGCACTGAAGCTTTCTTT.